This T cell receptor beta chain was profiled in a study of long-term antiretroviral therapy in people with HIV. About this clone itself: Its antigen is not known.

Study findings and constraints: ART adherence, viral resistance and therapy changes went unrecorded.

A v3.0 immunoSEQ assay was performed at survey level. The assay was immunoSEQ multiplex PCR, and TCRdb's table has in-frame clones only and misses some. The profile covers tens of thousands of clones, with more than 65% appearing a single time and approximately 6.1% taken by the ten largest. This CDR3 region has 16 residues. The TCR was taken from a man younger than 35 with HIV. The rearrangement joins TRBV21-1 to TRBJ1-5; TRBD1 is taken as the D call from the table, unchecked against the DNA. TRBV21-1 is marked as a pseudogene. The material was unsorted PBMCs, obtained 0.6 years after starting antiretroviral therapy. The CDR3 loop reads CASSNFGDRGEQPQHF. The CDR3 region has the DNA TGTGCCAGCAGCAATTTTGGGGACAGGGGCGAGCAGCCCCAGCATTTT.